Presented here are 32 T cell receptor beta chains from one specimen sequenced in a study of blood T cell repertoires in COVID-19. Profiling relied on immunoSEQ multiplex PCR, and the TCRdb table lists in-frame clones only, not all of them. The sample holds 150,000 to 200,000 clones; roughly 80% are singletons and the top ten take about 14%. Sequences were obtained from peripheral blood. Receptors originate from a woman in her seventies with COVID-19, enrolled during active disease.

This rearrangement joins TRBV6-1 to TRBJ2-7, with 8 bases matching TRBD1. V was clipped by 1 base and J by 9 bases; unmatched bases: 8. Germline CDR1 and CDR2: MNHNS and SASEGT. CDR3 length: 14 amino acids. This CDR3 reads CASSEGQGRGGQYV. Here the CDR3 DNA reads TGTGCCAGCAGTGAAGGACAGGGGAGAGGCGGGCAGTACGTC.

The genes are TRBV24-1 and TRBJ2-1; 14 bases align to TRBD2. Germline CDR1 KGHDR, CDR2 SFDVKD. Trimming cost V 3 bases and J 3 bases; bases outside gene matches: 6. CDR3 length: 18 amino acids. This CDR3 is CATSDRGGTSGSYNEQFF. CDR3 DNA sequence: TGTGCCACCAGTGATCGAGGAGGGACTAGCGGGAGCTACAATGAGCAGTTCTTC.

V and J are TRBV6-5 and TRBJ1-1, with D unresolved. V dropped 7 bases and J dropped 9 bases, with 18 bases sitting between them. Per the germline V gene, CDR1 is MNHEY and CDR2 is SVGAGI. The CDR3 extends over 13 amino acids. CDR3 residues: CASIGRFRNQAFF. The CDR3 DNA reads TGTGCCAGCATAGGCAGGTTCAGGAACCAAGCTTTCTTT.

This clone has only one observation. The gene calls are TRBV6-5 and TRBJ2-1, with 11 bases matching TRBD2. The CDR3 extends over 13 amino acids. Germline lookup yields CDR1 MNHEY and CDR2 SVGAGI. With 6 bases clipped from V and 10 bases from J, the junction kept 5 bases outside the gene matches. DNA of the CDR3: TGTGCCAGCAGACCCGGGACTAGCGGCGAGCAGTTCTTC. Its translation: CASRPGTSGEQFF.

This sequence joins TRBV12-3 or TRBV12-4 and TRBJ2-5, with D perhaps TRBD2 (5 bases). CDR3 size: 12 residues. V gave up 5 bases and J gave up 5 bases, with 9 bases separating them. This chain's CDR3 is CASSPRGETQYF. The CDR3 bases are TGTGCCAGCAGTCCCAGAGGGGAGACCCAGTACTTC.

V and J are TRBV18 and TRBJ1-1, with TRBD1 matching over 7 bases. The CDR3 runs to 16 residues. Germline values: CDR1 KGHSH, CDR2 LQKENI. J was trimmed by 0 bases and V by 6 bases; bases with no gene match: 10. In DNA, the CDR3 is TGTGCCAGCTCCGAATTACAGGGGTATCTGAACACTGAAGCTTTCTTT. It specifies CASSELQGYLNTEAFF.

This chain uses TRBV29-1 with TRBJ2-7, with TRBD1 as a possible D gene (6 bases). Trimming left V 6 bases short and J 0 bases short, with 18 bases between. This CDR3 comprises 15 residues. Germline loops: CDR1 SQVTM, CDR2 ANQGSEA. The CDR3 region has the DNA TGCAGCGTAGTCCCAGGGGTAGGGCACTCCTACGAGCAGTACTTC. This encodes CSVVPGVGHSYEQYF.

The V call is TRBV18, the J call TRBJ1-3, with a possible D match to TRBD1 (5 bases). Germline CDR1 reads KGHSH; CDR2 reads LQKENI. The CDR3 consists of 15 residues. V was clipped by 5 bases and J by 6 bases, with 17 bases between them. The CDR3, as DNA: TGTGCCAGCTCAGGGGCAGGCGGCTCGACAAACACCATATATTTT. It translates to CASSGAGGSTNTIYF.

The V gene is TRBV11-2, the J gene TRBJ2-2, with D possibly matching TRBD1 (6 bases). This CDR3 contains 15 residues. CDR1 is SGHAT, CDR2 FQNNGV, per germline. Trimming pared 0 bases from V and 1 base from J, leaving 6 bases between. The CDR3 coding sequence is TGTGCCAGCAGCTTAGAACAGGGGAACACCGGGGAGCTGTTTTTT. Its protein is CASSLEQGNTGELFF.

The CDR3 DNA sequence: TGTGCCAGCGAAGCGGCGAGGATAGAGACCCAGTACTTC. Translation gives CASEAARIETQYF. The chain uses TRBV6-5 and TRBJ2-5; perhaps TRBD2 as D (5 bases). Germline loops: CDR1 MNHEY, CDR2 SVGAGI. Between the trimmed V and J ends, which lost 8 bases and 4 bases, there was a span of 14 bases. This CDR3 is built from 13 residues.

This clone was seen a handful of times. This chain uses TRBV27 with TRBJ1-1; 8 bases align to TRBD1. CDR1 and CDR2 from the germline V gene are MNHEY and SMNVEV (reference sequence). The CDR3 loop spans 14 amino acids. The V and J ends lost 6 bases and 9 bases, in that order; junction bases with no gene match: 12. CDR3 DNA sequence: TGTGCCAGCAGAGACTCCGCGGACAGGGACAAAGCTTTCTTT. Its protein product is CASRDSADRDKAFF.

This chain connects TRBV5-6 to TRBJ2-3; 14 bases are shared with TRBD2. CDR1 SGHDT and CDR2 YYEEEE come from the germline V gene. V gave up 4 bases and J gave up 7 bases; unmatched junction bases: 11. This CDR3 is built from 17 residues. CDR3 nucleotides: TGTGCCAGCAGCGCAATGACTAGCGGGAGGGCCCTATATACGCAGTATTTT. It is translated as CASSAMTSGRALYTQYF.

This clone occurred a few times. The V gene is TRBV9, the J gene TRBJ2-1; possibly TRBD2 for D (5 bases). Trimming took 3 bases from V and 4 from J, leaving 14 bases between them. Germline V gene sequence: CDR1 SGDLS, CDR2 YYNGEE. The CDR3 is 15 residues long. CDR3 sequence (DNA): TGTGCCAGCAGCGAGACCGGGATTTTGTACAATGAGCAGTTCTTC. It codes for CASSETGILYNEQFF.

V gene TRBV5-1 combines with J gene TRBJ1-6; D not resolved. The CDR3 runs to 15 residues. Germline loops: CDR1 SGHRS, CDR2 YFSETQ. Between the trimmed V and J ends, which lost 0 bases and 6 bases, there was a span of 10 bases. CDR3 in DNA: TGCGCCAGCAGCTTGGGGGAGGCGGGTAATTCACCCCTCCACTTT. Translation gives CASSLGEAGNSPLHF.

The V call is TRBV6-5, the J call TRBJ1-1; a weak D match, TRBD1 (5 bases). Germline assignment: CDR1 MNHEY and CDR2 SVGAGI. Trimming took off 6 bases at V and 4 bases at J, with 15 bases between the two ends. CDR3 size: 14 residues. CDR3 DNA sequence: TGTGCCAGCAGGCACGGCAACCAGGGCACTGAAGCTTTCTTT. It is translated as CASRHGNQGTEAFF.

CDR3 nucleotide sequence: TGTGCCAGCAGACGACAGGGGAACACTGAAGCTTTCTTT. Encoded protein: CASRRQGNTEAFF. The rearrangement joins TRBV27 to TRBJ1-1, with 7 bases fitting TRBD1. Germline values: CDR1 MNHEY, CDR2 SMNVEV (reference sequence). With 6 bases clipped from V and 1 base from J, the junction kept 2 bases outside the gene matches. CDR3 length: 13 residues.

The chain has TRBV12-2 and TRBJ2-7; TRBD2 is the table's D call, not checked against the DNA. TRBV12-2 is described as a pseudogene. This CDR3 is built from 16 residues. This CDR3 reads CASRLAGIFNPYEQYV. The CDR3 nucleotides read TGTGCAAGTCGCTTAGCCGGGATTTTTAACCCCTACGAGCAGTACGTC.

The chain employs TRBV5-1 and TRBJ1-1; D remains ambiguous. From germline, CDR1 is SGHRS and CDR2 YFSETQ. V dropped 2 bases and J dropped 3 bases, with 14 bases sitting between them. This CDR3 is built from 15 residues. This chain's CDR3 is CASSFQAGGYTEAFF. DNA for the CDR3: TGCGCCAGCAGCTTCCAGGCAGGAGGGTACACTGAAGCTTTCTTT.

CDR3 in DNA: TGTGCCACCAGCAGAGATGACAGTCGCTCTCAGGGCTACACCTTC. Its translation: CATSRDDSRSQGYTF. The rearrangement links TRBV15 to TRBJ1-2, with D possibly TRBD1 on 5 matching bases. Trimming left V 0 bases short and J 8 bases short, with 16 bases between. CDR1 LNHNV and CDR2 YYDKDF come from the germline V gene (reference sequence). There are 15 residues in the CDR3.

The chain recombines TRBV5-1 with TRBJ2-7; TRBD1 matches at 11 bases. Germline V gives CDR1 SGHRS, CDR2 YFSETQ. This CDR3 is 16 amino acids long. V lost 0 bases, J lost 4 bases, and 6 bases stayed unmatched. CDR3 sequence reads: CASSLDGTGGQYEQYV. As DNA, the CDR3 is TGCGCCAGCAGCTTGGATGGGACAGGGGGTCAGTACGAGCAGTACGTC.

The chain employs TRBV10-3 and TRBJ1-2, with D possibly matching TRBD1 (6 bases). Germline loops: CDR1 ENHRY, CDR2 SYGVKD. V lost 2 bases, J lost 6 bases, and 19 bases lay in between. The CDR3 runs to 16 residues. CDR3 sequence: CAISEQGLKGDDGYTF. CDR3 nucleotides: TGTGCCATCAGTGAGCAGGGGTTAAAGGGAGATGATGGCTACACCTTC.

The chain couples TRBV27 to TRBJ2-7; D is perhaps TRBD2 (6 bases). This CDR3 region has 16 residues. The germline V gene encodes CDR1 MNHEY and CDR2 SMNVEV (reference sequence). V dropped 3 bases and J dropped 2 bases, with 17 bases sitting between them. CDR3 sequence (DNA): TGTGCCAGCAGTTTTCGGGCGGGGAGCCTAGCCTACGAGCAGTACTTC. Translating it yields CASSFRAGSLAYEQYF.

The chain couples TRBV27 to TRBJ2-1; 7 bases agree with TRBD1. The V gene's germline CDR1 is MNHEY and CDR2 SMNVEV (reference sequence). The CDR3 has 16 residues. V lost 6 bases to trimming and J lost 4 bases; unmatched junction nucleotides: 12. DNA of the CDR3: TGTGCCAGCAGGAGGAGCAGGGACAGCAATTACAATGAGCAGTTCTTC. This gives the protein CASRRSRDSNYNEQFF.

V and J are TRBV7-9 and TRBJ1-5, with 7 positions matching TRBD1. The CDR3 is made up of 15 amino acids. CDR1 is SEHNR, CDR2 FQNEAQ, per germline (reference sequence). With V trimmed by 1 base and J by 5 bases, 5 bases remained unmatched. The CDR3 is CASSLGTGRHQPQHF. The CDR3 DNA follows: TGTGCCAGCAGCTTAGGGACAGGACGGCATCAGCCCCAGCATTTT.

J is TRBJ2-7 and V is TRBV27; 13 nucleotides line up with TRBD2. Trimming took 6 bases from V and 2 from J; bases not matched to a gene: 7. The germline V gene has CDR1 MNHEY and CDR2 SMNVEV (reference sequence). The CDR3 covers 16 residues. CDR3 protein: CASRLRGTSGAYEQYF. The CDR3 nucleotides read TGTGCCAGCAGACTGCGGGGGACTAGCGGGGCCTACGAGCAGTACTTC.

V gene TRBV30 combines with J gene TRBJ1-1; D remains ambiguous. V lost 3 bases and J lost 6, with 11 bases in between. The CDR3 contains 12 residues. CDR1 is GTSNPN and CDR2 is SVGIG in the germline V gene (reference sequence). CDR3 residues: CAWSLADAEAFF. CDR3 in DNA: TGTGCCTGGAGCCTAGCTGACGCTGAAGCTTTCTTT.

This chain joins TRBV6-6 and TRBJ2-1; 9 nucleotides line up with TRBD2. The CDR3 is made up of 14 amino acids. Trimming took 8 bases from V and 8 from J; bases not matched to a gene: 10. Per germline, CDR1 MNHNY and CDR2 SVGAGI (reference sequence). The CDR3: CASRGAGGMDEQFF. The CDR3 bases are TGTGCCAGCCGAGGAGCGGGAGGTATGGATGAGCAGTTCTTC.

The chain recombines TRBV3-1 (or the pseudogene TRBV3-2) with TRBJ2-6; unclear D gene. The germline V gene has CDR1 LGHDT and CDR2 YNNKEL (reference sequence). The CDR3 spans 16 residues. The ends were cut back, 1 base at V and 0 bases at J, with 7 bases in the middle. CDR3 DNA sequence: TGTGCCAGCAGCCAAGTTTCCCTCTCTGGGGCCAACGTCCTGACTTTC. Its protein product is CASSQVSLSGANVLTF.

This clone was detected only a few times. The genes are TRBV29-1 and TRBJ1-2, with D uncertain. The CDR3 sequence is 11 residues long. The germline gives CDR1 SQVTM, CDR2 ANQGSEA. V was pared by 4 bases and J by 7 bases, with 10 bases between. CDR3 nucleotides: TGCAGCGTTGCTAAGAAAGCTGGCTACACCTTC. Translation gives CSVAKKAGYTF.

The chain joins TRBV11-1 to TRBJ1-4, with 10 positions matching TRBD1. Per the germline V gene, CDR1 is SGHAT and CDR2 is FQDESV (reference sequence). V shed 5 bases, J shed 8 bases, and the junction held 2 bases outside the gene matches. There are 13 residues in the CDR3. The CDR3: CASSRDRGEKLFF. In DNA form, the CDR3 reads TGTGCCAGCAGCCGGGACAGGGGCGAAAAACTGTTTTTT. The complete variable domain, with remaining parts taken from reference TRBV11-1 and TRBJ1-4, reads EAEVAQSPRYKITEKSQAVAFWCDPISGHATLYWYRQILGQGPELLVQFQDESVVDDSQLPKDRFSAERLKGVDSTLKIQPAELGDSAMYLCASSRDRGEKLFFGSGTQLSVL.

This chain links TRBV5-1 with TRBJ2-1; weak D call: TRBD2 (6 bases). The V gene lost 2 bases and the J gene lost 3 bases, with 15 bases spanning the gap. The CDR3 length is 16 residues. Germline lookup yields CDR1 SGHRS and CDR2 YFSETQ. The CDR3: CASSLYRLGGYNEQFF. The CDR3 DNA is TGCGCCAGCAGCTTATACAGACTCGGGGGCTACAATGAGCAGTTCTTC.

The rearrangement links TRBV10-3 to TRBJ2-2, with TRBD2 identical over 8 bases. V shed 5 bases, J shed 5 bases, and the junction held 16 bases outside the gene matches. CDR1 is ENHRY, CDR2 SYGVKD, per germline. The CDR3 consists of 18 residues. The CDR3 coding sequence is TGTGCCATCAGTTTCCTCCCGGGGGGGGACATACAAACCGGGGAGCTGTTTTTT. It is translated as CAISFLPGGDIQTGELFF.